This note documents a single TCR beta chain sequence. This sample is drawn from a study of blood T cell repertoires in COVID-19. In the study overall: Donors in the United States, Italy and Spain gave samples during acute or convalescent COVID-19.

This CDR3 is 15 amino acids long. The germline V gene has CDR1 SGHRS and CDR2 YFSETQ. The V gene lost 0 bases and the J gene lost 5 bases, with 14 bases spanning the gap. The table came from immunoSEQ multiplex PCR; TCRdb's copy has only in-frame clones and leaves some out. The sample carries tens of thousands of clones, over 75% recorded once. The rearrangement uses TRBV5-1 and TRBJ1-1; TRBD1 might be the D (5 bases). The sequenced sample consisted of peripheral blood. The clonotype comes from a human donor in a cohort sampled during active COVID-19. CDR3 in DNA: TGCGCCAGCAGCTTGGTCAGGGTAGGAGATACTGAAGCTTTCTTT. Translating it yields CASSLVRVGDTEAFF.